Listed here is a single T cell receptor (beta chain). Libraries were prepared by immunoSEQ multiplex PCR; TCRdb keeps only in-frame clonotypes and omits some of them. Seen here are 300,000 or so clones, about nine tenths observed once, and the top ten hold roughly 2.5%. This sample was taken from a study of blood T cell repertoires in COVID-19. The CDR3 is 13 residues long. Trimming shortened V by 4 bases and J by 0 bases, and 9 bases separated the two germline ends. Germline CDR1 reads SQVTM; CDR2 reads ANQGSEA. The sample comprised PBMCs or T cells enriched from blood (not recorded which). This TCR derives from a man between 60 and 75 years old who had recovered from COVID-19. The rearrangement uses TRBV29-1 and TRBJ1-2; D is perhaps TRBD1 (5 bases). The CDR3 sequence: CSVVRETNYGYTF. The CDR3 coding sequence is TGCAGCGTTGTCAGGGAAACTAACTATGGCTACACCTTC.